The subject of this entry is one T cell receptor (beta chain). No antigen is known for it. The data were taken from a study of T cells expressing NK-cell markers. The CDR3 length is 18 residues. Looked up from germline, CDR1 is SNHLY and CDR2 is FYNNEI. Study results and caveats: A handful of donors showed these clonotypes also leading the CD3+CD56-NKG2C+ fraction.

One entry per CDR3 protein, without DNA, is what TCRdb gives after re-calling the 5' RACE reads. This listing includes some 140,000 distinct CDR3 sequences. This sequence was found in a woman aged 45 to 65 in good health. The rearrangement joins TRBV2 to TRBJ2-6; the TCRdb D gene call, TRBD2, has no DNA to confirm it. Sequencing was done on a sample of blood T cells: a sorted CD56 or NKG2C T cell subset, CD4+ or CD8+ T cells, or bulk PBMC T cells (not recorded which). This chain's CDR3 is CASSDWAVGLSGANVLTF.